The T cell receptor beta chain described here comes from a study of cytomegalovirus exposure and HLA in healthy donors. Study observations and caveats: Researchers reported in a later analysis that a missense DCLRE1C variant was tied to TCR beta V- and J-gene trimming. HLA alleles showed associations with 15,000 to 20,000 TCR beta sequences in a later analysis, at a 0.05 false discovery rate.

Primers for the PCR totalled 60 Vbeta and 13 Jbeta. Method: immunoSEQ multiplex PCR; TCRdb's copy keeps in-frame clones and lacks some. In the table there are some 180,000 clones, around three quarters of which are singletons. This clone was detected once. Its antigen remains unidentified. The CDR3 spans 15 residues. The germline V gene encodes CDR1 SGDLS and CDR2 YYNGEE. V was cut by 4 bases and J by 5 bases, with 16 bases left in between. Unrecorded immune exposures were likely, despite nominal health at sampling. The chain has TRBV9 and TRBJ2-1, with TRBD2 as a possible D gene (7 bases). The sequenced sample consisted of PBMCs. This TCR was sampled from a man aged 25 to 40 in good health and CMV-seronegative. The DNA of the CDR3 is TGTGCCAGCAGCCGCAACGGGGGGCAAAACAATGAGCAGTTCTTC. This codes for CASSRNGGQNNEQFF.